The clone carrying this T cell receptor beta chain was counted once. Its target is not known. The primer mix had 60 Vbeta and 13 Jbeta primers. The assay was immunoSEQ multiplex PCR, and TCRdb's table has in-frame clones only and misses some. This table holds approximately 69,000 clones, 74% found once. The sample belongs to a study of cytomegalovirus exposure and HLA in healthy donors. Study outcomes and limitations: TCR beta V- and J-gene trimming, according to a later analysis, was linked to a missense DCLRE1C variant.

Germline-derived CDR1 and CDR2 are MGHRA and YSYEKL. V trimming: 5 bases; J trimming: 0 bases; junction bases outside the gene matches: 9. This CDR3 comprises 16 residues. The sequenced material came from PBMCs. The genes are TRBV4-1 and TRBJ2-7; 8 bases match TRBD1. The sequence was collected from a woman under 40 in good health and CMV-seropositive. The CDR3 sequence: CASSVGQGWSSYEQYF. CDR3 in DNA: TGCGCCAGCAGCGTCGGACAGGGTTGGAGCTCCTACGAGCAGTACTTC.